The sequence of this TCR beta chain was determined in a study of T cell repertoires in cytomegalovirus infection. General study results and limits: In two of eight donors, the top clonotype was HLA-C-restricted CMV-specific.

Comments on this clonotype: Its specificity is not known.

The CDR3 consists of 14 residues. Germline-derived CDR1 and CDR2 are GTSNPN and SVGIG (reference sequence). V dropped 0 bases and J dropped 5 bases, with 11 bases sitting between them. TCRdb processed the reads anew with MiXCR; each CDR3 protein has one entry. The repertoire holds under 150,000 distinct CDR3 sequences, more than 20% seen once, with about a third in the top ten. This sequence was found in a human donor in good health (CMV status not recorded). Some clones in this sample may be carry-over from other donors' samples. Sequencing used PBMCs, sequenced either directly or after in vitro stimulation (not recorded which). The gene calls are TRBV30 and TRBJ1-5, with unresolved D. Here the CDR3 reads CAWSVASRYQPQHF. In DNA, the CDR3 is TGTGCCTGGAGTGTTGCCTCACGGTATCAGCCCCAGCATTTT.